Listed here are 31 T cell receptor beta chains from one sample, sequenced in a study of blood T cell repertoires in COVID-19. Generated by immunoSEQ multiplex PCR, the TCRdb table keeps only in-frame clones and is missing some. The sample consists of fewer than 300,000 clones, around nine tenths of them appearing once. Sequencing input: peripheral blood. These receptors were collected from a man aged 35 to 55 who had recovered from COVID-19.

In DNA, the CDR3 is TGTGCCAGTAGTATACACAGGGATATGAACACTGAAGCTTTCTTT. Its translation: CASSIHRDMNTEAFF. The V call is TRBV19, the J call TRBJ1-1, with D perhaps TRBD1 (6 bases). CDR1 and CDR2 (germline): LNHDA, SQIVND (reference sequence). The CDR3 loop spans 15 amino acids. With 2 bases removed from V and 0 bases from J, the gap between germline ends came to 10 bases.

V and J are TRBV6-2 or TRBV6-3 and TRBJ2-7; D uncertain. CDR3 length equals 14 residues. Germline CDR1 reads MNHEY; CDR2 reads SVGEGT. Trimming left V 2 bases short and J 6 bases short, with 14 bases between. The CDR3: CASSYPNSVREQYF. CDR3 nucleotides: TGTGCCAGCAGTTACCCGAATTCGGTCCGCGAGCAGTACTTC.

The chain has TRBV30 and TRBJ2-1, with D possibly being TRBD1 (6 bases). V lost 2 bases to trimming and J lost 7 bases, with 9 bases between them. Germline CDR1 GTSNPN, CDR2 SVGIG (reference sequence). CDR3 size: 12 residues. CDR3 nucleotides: TGTGCCTGGAGTTCAGGGGTAAATGAGCAGTTCTTC. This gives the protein CAWSSGVNEQFF.

CDR3 DNA sequence: TGTGCTAGTGCCCCGGGGACTAGCGGGAGATACCAGTTCTTC. This codes for CASAPGTSGRYQFF. The chain uses TRBV12-5 and TRBJ2-1, with 14 bases lining up with TRBD2. CDR1 is LGHNT, CDR2 FRNRAP, per germline. The CDR3 covers 14 residues. V shed 7 bases, J shed 13 bases, and the junction held 9 bases outside the gene matches.

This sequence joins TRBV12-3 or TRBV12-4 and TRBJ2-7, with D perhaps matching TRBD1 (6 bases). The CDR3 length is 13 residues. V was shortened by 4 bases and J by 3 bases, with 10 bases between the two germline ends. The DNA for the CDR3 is TGTGCCAGCAGTTCCCTAGGGGGCTACGAGCAGTACTTC. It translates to CASSSLGGYEQYF.

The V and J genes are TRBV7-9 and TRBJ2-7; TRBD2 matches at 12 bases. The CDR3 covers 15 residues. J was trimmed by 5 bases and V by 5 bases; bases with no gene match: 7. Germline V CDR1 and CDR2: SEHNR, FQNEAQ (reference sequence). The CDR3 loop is CASSDWTSGTHEQYF. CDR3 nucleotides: TGTGCCAGCAGCGACTGGACTAGCGGGACTCACGAGCAGTACTTC.

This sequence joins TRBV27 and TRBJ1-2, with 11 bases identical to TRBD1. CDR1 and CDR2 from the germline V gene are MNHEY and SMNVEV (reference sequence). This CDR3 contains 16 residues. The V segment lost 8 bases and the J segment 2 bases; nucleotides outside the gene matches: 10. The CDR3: CASGRGTGGRNYGYTF. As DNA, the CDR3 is TGTGCCAGCGGACGTGGGACAGGGGGTAGGAACTATGGCTACACCTTC.

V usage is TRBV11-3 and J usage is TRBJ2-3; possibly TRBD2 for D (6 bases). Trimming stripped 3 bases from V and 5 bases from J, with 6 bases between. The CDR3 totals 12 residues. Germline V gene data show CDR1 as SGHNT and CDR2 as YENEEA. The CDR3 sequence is CASSLGGDTQYF. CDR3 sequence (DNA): TGTGCCAGCAGCTTGGGAGGAGATACGCAGTATTTT.

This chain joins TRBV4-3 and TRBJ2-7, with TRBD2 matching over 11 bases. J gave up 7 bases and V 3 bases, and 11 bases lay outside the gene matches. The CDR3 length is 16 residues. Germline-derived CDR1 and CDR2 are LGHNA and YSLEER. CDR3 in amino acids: CASSHLGLAGAQEQYF. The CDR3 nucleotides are TGCGCCAGCAGCCACCTAGGACTAGCGGGTGCACAGGAGCAGTACTTC.

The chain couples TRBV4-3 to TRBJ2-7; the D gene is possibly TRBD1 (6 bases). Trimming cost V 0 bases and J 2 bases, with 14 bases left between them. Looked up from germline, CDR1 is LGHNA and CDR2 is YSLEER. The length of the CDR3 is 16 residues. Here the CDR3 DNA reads TGCGCCAGCAGCCAAGATTACGGGACACCGACCTACGAGCAGTACTTC. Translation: CASSQDYGTPTYEQYF.

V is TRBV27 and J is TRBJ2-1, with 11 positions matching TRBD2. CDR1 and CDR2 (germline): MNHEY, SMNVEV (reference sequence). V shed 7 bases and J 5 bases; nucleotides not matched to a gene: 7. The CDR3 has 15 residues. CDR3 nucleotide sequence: TGTGCCAGCACCTTAGGGACTAGCGGAAACAATGAGCAGTTCTTC. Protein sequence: CASTLGTSGNNEQFF.

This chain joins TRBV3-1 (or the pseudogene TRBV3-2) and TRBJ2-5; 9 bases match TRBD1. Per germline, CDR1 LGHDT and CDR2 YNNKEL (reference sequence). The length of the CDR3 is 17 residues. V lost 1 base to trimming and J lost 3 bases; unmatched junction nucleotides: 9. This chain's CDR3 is CASSQVGTGRSEETQYF. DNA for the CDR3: TGTGCCAGCAGCCAAGTCGGGACAGGGAGGTCGGAAGAGACCCAGTACTTC.

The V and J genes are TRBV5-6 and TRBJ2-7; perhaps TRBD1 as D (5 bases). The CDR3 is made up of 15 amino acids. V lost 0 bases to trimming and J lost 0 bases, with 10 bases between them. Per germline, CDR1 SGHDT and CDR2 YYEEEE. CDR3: CASSLGGPSSYEQYF. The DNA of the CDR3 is TGTGCCAGCAGCTTGGGGGGCCCAAGCTCCTACGAGCAGTACTTC.

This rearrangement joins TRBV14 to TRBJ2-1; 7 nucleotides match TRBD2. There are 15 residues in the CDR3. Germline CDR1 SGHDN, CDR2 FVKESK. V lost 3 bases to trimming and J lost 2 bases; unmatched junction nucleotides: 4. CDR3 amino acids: CASSHPRGTYNEQFF. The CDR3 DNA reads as TGTGCCAGCAGCCATCCGCGGGGGACCTACAATGAGCAGTTCTTC.

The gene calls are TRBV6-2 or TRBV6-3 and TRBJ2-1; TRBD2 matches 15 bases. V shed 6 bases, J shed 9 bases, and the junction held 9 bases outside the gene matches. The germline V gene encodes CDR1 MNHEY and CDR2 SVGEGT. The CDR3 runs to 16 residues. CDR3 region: CASSPGLAGGRSEQFF. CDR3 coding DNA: TGTGCCAGCAGCCCTGGACTAGCGGGAGGGAGGAGTGAGCAGTTCTTC.

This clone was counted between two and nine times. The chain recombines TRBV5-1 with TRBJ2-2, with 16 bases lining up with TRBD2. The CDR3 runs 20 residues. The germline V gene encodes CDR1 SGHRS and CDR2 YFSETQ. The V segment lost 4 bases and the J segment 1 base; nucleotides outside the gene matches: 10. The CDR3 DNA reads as TGCGCCAGCAGCCCCAGACCGGGACTAGCGGGAGGGAAGAACACCGGGGAGCTGTTTTTT. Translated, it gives CASSPRPGLAGGKNTGELFF.

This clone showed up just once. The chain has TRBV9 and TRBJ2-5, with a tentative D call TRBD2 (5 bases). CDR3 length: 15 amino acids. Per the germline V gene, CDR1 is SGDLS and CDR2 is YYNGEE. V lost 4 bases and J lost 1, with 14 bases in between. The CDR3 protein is CASSSSSGPQETQYF. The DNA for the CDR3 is TGTGCCAGCAGCTCCTCCAGCGGCCCCCAAGAGACCCAGTACTTC.

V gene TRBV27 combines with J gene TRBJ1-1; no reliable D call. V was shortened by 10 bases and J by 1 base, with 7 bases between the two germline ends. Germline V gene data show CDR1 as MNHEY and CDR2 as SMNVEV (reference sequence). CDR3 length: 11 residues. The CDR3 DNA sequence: TGTGCCACCTGGAGGAACACTGAAGCTTTCTTT. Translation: CATWRNTEAFF.

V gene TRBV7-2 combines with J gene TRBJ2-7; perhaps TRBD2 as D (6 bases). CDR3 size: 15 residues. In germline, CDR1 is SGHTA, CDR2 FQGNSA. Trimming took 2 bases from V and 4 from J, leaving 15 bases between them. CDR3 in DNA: TGTGCCAGCAGCTTATTAGGGCGGGGCTATTACGAGCAGTACTTC. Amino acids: CASSLLGRGYYEQYF.

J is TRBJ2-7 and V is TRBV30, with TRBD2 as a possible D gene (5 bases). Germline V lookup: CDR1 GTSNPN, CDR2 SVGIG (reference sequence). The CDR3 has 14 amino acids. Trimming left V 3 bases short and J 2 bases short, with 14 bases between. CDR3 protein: CAWRPRGRTYEQYF. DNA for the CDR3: TGTGCCTGGAGGCCCCGGGGTCGAACCTACGAGCAGTACTTC.

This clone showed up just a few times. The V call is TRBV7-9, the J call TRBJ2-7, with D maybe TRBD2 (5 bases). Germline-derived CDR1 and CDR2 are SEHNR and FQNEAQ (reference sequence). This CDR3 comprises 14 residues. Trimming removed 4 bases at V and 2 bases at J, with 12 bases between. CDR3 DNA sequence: TGTGCCAGCAGCTACAGCGGTGGAACCTACGAGCAGTACTTC. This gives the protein CASSYSGGTYEQYF.

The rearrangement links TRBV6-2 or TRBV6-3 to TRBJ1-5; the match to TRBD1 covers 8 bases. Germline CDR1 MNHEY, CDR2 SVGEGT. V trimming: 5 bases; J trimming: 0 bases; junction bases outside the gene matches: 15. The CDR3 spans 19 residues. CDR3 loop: CASSPFLQGAWGSNQPQHF. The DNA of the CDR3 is TGTGCCAGCAGTCCGTTTCTCCAGGGGGCTTGGGGTAGCAATCAGCCCCAGCATTTT.

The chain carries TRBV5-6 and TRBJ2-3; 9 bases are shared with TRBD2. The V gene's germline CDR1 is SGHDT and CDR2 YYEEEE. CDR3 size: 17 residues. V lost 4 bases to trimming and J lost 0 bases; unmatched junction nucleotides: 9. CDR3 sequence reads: CASSLERGVWSTDTQYF. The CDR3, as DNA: TGTGCCAGCAGCCTGGAGCGGGGGGTTTGGAGCACAGATACGCAGTATTTT.

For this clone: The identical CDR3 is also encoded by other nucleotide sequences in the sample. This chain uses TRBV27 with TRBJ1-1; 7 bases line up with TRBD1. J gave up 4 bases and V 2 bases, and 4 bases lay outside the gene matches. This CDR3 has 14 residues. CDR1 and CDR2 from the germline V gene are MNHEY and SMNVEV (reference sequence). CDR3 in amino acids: CASSLNRGGTEAFF. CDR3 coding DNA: TGTGCCAGCAGTTTAAACAGGGGTGGCACTGAAGCTTTCTTT.

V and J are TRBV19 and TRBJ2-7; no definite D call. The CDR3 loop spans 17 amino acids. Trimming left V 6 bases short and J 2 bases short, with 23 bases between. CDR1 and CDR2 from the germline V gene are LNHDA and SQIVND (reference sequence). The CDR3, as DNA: TGTGCCAGTAGCCTCAAACCGGGTCTAAAACCCCCCTACGAGCAGTACTTC. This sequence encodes CASSLKPGLKPPYEQYF.

The CDR3 is CASSPAGQPDGYTF. In DNA, the CDR3 is TGTGCCAGCAGCCCAGCGGGACAGCCTGATGGCTACACCTTC. The chain combines TRBV7-8 with TRBJ1-2; 7 bases fit TRBD1. V shed 5 bases, J shed 6 bases, and the junction held 9 bases outside the gene matches. CDR3 length: 14 residues. The germline CDR1 and CDR2 sequences are SGHVS and FQNEAQ.

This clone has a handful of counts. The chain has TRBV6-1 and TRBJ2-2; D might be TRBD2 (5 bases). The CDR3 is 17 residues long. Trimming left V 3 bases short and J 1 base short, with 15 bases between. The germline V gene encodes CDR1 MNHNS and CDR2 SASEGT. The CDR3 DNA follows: TGTGCCAGCAGTGAGGAGGCGCACTGGATGAACACCGGGGAGCTGTTTTTT. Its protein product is CASSEEAHWMNTGELFF.

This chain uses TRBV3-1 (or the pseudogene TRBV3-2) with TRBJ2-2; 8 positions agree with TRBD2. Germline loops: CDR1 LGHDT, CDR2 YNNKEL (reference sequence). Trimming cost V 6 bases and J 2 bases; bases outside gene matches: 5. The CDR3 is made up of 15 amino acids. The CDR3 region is CASRLSGINTGELFF. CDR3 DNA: TGTGCCAGCAGGCTTAGCGGGATCAACACCGGGGAGCTGTTTTTT.

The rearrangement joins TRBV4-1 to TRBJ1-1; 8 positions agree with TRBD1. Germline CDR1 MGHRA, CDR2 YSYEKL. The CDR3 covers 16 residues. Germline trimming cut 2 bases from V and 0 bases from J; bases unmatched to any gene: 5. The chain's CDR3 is CASSQRDRGLNTEAFF. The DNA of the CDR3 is TGCGCCAGCAGCCAACGTGACAGGGGATTGAACACTGAAGCTTTCTTT.

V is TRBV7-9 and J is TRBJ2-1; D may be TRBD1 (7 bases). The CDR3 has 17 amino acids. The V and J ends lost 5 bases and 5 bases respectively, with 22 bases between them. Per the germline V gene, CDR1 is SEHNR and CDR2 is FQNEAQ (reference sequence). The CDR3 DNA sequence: TGTGCCAGCAGCCAACGGGCGGGGACAGTCCTAAACAATGAGCAGTTCTTC. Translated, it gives CASSQRAGTVLNNEQFF.

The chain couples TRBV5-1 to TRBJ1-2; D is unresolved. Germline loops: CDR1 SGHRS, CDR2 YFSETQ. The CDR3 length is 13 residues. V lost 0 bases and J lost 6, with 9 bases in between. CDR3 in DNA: TGCGCCAGCAGCTTGGCCTCCAGTCATGGCTACACCTTC. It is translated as CASSLASSHGYTF. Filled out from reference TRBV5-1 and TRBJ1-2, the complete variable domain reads KAGVTQTPRYLIKTRGQQVTLSCSPISGHRSVSWYQQTPGQGLQFLFEYFSETQRNKGNFPGRFSGRQFSNSRSEMNVSTLELGDSALYLCASSLASSHGYTFGSGTRLTVV.